One sample yielded the 20 T cell receptor beta chains listed below, sequenced in a study of read filtering for tumor transcriptome and immune sequencing. From about 400 ng of RNA, a library with molecular barcoded alpha/delta and beta/gamma adaptors was made. MiXCR was run by TCRdb on the reads, yielding one entry per CDR3 protein. The sample contains about 35,000 distinct CDR3 sequences, roughly an eighth of which appear only once. Sample: a population of CD138-negative cells sorted from bone marrow. These receptors all stem from a donor aged 40 or over with multiple myeloma.

By share, this clonotype counts as medium-sized. The chain combines TRBV30 with TRBJ2-1, with a tentative D call TRBD2 (6 bases). V lost 2 bases and J 5 bases, leaving 10 bases between the germline ends. Germline V gene sequence: CDR1 GTSNPN, CDR2 SVGIG (reference sequence). The CDR3 spans 13 residues. The CDR3 loop is CAWSRLADNEQFF. In DNA, the CDR3 is TGTGCCTGGAGTAGGTTAGCGGACAATGAGCAGTTCTTC.

The chain has TRBV11-2 and TRBJ1-2, with D possibly matching TRBD1 (6 bases). Germline assignment: CDR1 SGHAT and CDR2 FQNNGV. V was clipped by 5 bases and J by 9 bases, with 22 bases between them. The length of the CDR3 is 15 residues. CDR3 DNA sequence: TGTGCCAGCAGCCCAAGTGGGACACGGACTCATTGCTACACCTTC. The encoded protein is CASSPSGTRTHCYTF.

This clonotype was detected many times. This CDR3 reads CASSLEGQGALGEQFF. In DNA, the CDR3 is TGCGCCAGCAGCTTGGAGGGTCAGGGGGCGCTGGGTGAGCAGTTCTTC. This chain uses TRBV5-1 with TRBJ2-1, with 8 bases identical to TRBD1. The V and J ends lost 0 bases and 9 bases, in that order; junction bases with no gene match: 11. The germline gives CDR1 SGHRS, CDR2 YFSETQ. The CDR3 spans 16 residues.

Points on this clonotype: A far bigger clonotype differs at one base, so this is likely a read error. This chain connects TRBV12-3 or TRBV12-4 to TRBJ1-1, with a possible D match to TRBD1 (5 bases). The CDR3 totals 16 residues. CDR3 amino acids: CAISPPSGRWVSEAFF. The CDR3, as DNA: TGTGCCATCAGTCCCCCCTCGGGACGGTGGGTCTCTGAAGCTTTCTTT.

This clonotype was seen ten or more times. The rearrangement uses TRBV28 and TRBJ1-6; 10 nucleotides agree with TRBD1. Trimming at V came to 4 bases and at J to 7 bases, leaving 10 bases not matched to a gene. This CDR3 spans 17 amino acids. Germline CDR1 MDHEN, CDR2 SYDVKM. For the CDR3, the DNA is TGTGCCAGCAGTTCCCACCGGACAGGGGGTGGGAATTCACCCCTCCACTTT. Protein sequence: CASSSHRTGGGNSPLHF.

This clonotype was seen many times. The chain employs TRBV7-9 and TRBJ1-1; D possibly corresponds to TRBD1 (6 bases). There are 12 residues in the CDR3. CDR1 is SEHNR and CDR2 is FQNEAQ in the germline V gene (reference sequence). Trimming took off 5 bases at V and 13 bases at J, with 17 bases between the two ends. CDR3 DNA: TGTGCCAGCAGCCAAGGACAGCTTGATGTTTTCTTT. Translating it yields CASSQGQLDVFF.

To note about this clonotype: An end of the junction does not agree with germline; a read error may underlie this. The V gene is TRBV11-2, the J gene TRBJ2-7; weak D call: TRBD1 (5 bases). CDR3 length: 12 amino acids. CDR1 is SGHAT, CDR2 FQNNGV, per germline. The CDR3 coding sequence is TGTGCCAGCAGGGGGCGGACCTACGAGCGGTACTTC. It codes for CASRGRTYERYF.

This clonotype was observed a few times. V gene TRBV10-3 combines with J gene TRBJ2-7; 15 bases fit TRBD2. The J segment lost 3 bases and the V segment lost 6 bases, leaving 6 bases of the junction unmatched. CDR1 ENHRY and CDR2 SYGVKD come from the germline V gene. The CDR3 contains 16 residues. CDR3 DNA sequence: TGTGCCATCAGGACCGGACTAGCGGGAGGGAGCTACGAGCAGTACTTC. Protein: CAIRTGLAGGSYEQYF.

As regards this clonotype: Only one base separates this from a far larger clonotype, so it likely reflects a read error. This chain joins TRBV6-1 and TRBJ2-7; TRBD2 agrees at 12 bases. Germline values: CDR1 MNHNS, CDR2 SASEGT. The CDR3 contains 14 residues. The CDR3 DNA reads TGTGCCAGCAATCTAGCGGGAGGGGACTACGAGCGGTACTTC. Protein sequence: CASNLAGGDYERYF.

This clonotype has ten or more counts. The gene calls are TRBV6-4 and TRBJ2-2, with unresolved D. The CDR3 is 14 amino acids. The V end was cut by 0 bases, the J end by 4 bases, with 6 bases between. Germline V gives CDR1 MRHNA, CDR2 SNTAGT. The CDR3 DNA sequence: TGTGCCAGCAGTGACTCTAGGAGCACCGGGGAGCTGTTTTTT. It yields the protein CASSDSRSTGELFF.

This rearrangement joins TRBV5-6 to TRBJ1-1; D is uncertain. The CDR3 has 14 amino acids. V dropped 1 base and J dropped 4 bases, with 11 bases sitting between them. Germline CDR1 reads SGHDT; CDR2 reads YYEEEE. This chain's CDR3 is CASSLSRNLTEAFF. For the CDR3, the DNA is TGTGCCAGCAGCTTGAGCCGGAACCTCACTGAAGCTTTCTTT.

This clonotype is categorized as medium-sized. V gene TRBV7-8 combines with J gene TRBJ2-1; D remains unclear. Germline CDR1 and CDR2: SGHVS and FQNEAQ. The CDR3 spans 15 residues. Trimming removed 0 bases at V and 8 bases at J, with 14 bases between. The CDR3 reads CASSLASQQVDEQFF. CDR3 sequence (DNA): TGTGCCAGCAGCTTAGCATCTCAGCAGGTTGATGAGCAGTTCTTC. Drawing the rest from reference TRBV7-8 and TRBJ2-1, the complete variable domain is GAGVSQSPRYKVAKRGQDVALRCDPISGHVSLFWYQQALGQGPEFLTYFQNEAQLDKSGLPSDRFFAERPEGSVSTLKIQRTQQEDSAVYLCASSLASQQVDEQFFGPGTRLTVL.

In the case of this clonotype: A much larger clone differs by one base, so this may be a read error. The chain couples TRBV5-1 to TRBJ1-4; D possibly corresponds to TRBD1 (5 bases). CDR3 size: 14 residues. Germline V gives CDR1 SGHRS, CDR2 YFSETQ. The DNA of the CDR3 is TGCGCCAGCAGAAGGGACCTGTTAAATGAAAAACGGTTTTTT. It yields the protein CASRRDLLNEKRFF.

The chain carries TRBV28 and TRBJ1-5; D may be TRBD1 (6 bases). CDR1 is MDHEN, CDR2 SYDVKM, per germline. The CDR3 consists of 14 residues. The V gene lost 6 bases and the J gene lost 7 bases, with 16 bases spanning the gap. Here the CDR3 DNA reads TGTGCCAGCAGCTGGGGGAGGCAGGGGCAGCCCCAGCATTTT. It is translated as CASSWGRQGQPQHF.

The sample holds many counts of this clonotype. The rearrangement joins TRBV29-1 to TRBJ1-1; perhaps TRBD1 as D (6 bases). This CDR3 comprises 14 residues. The germline CDR1 and CDR2 sequences are SQVTM and ANQGSEA. The ends were cut back, 4 bases at V and 5 bases at J, with 17 bases in the middle. In DNA form, the CDR3 reads TGCAGCGTTGTAGGCTTCGGGGGCGGGACTGAAGCTTTCTTT. Translating gives CSVVGFGGGTEAFF.

There are many counts of this clonotype. The gene calls are TRBV5-8 and TRBJ1-1; D may be TRBD1 (6 bases). This CDR3 comprises 15 residues. Germline assignment: CDR1 SGHTS and CDR2 YDEGEE. The V and J ends lost 1 base and 11 bases respectively, with 21 bases between them. The CDR3 nucleotides read TGTGCCAGCAGCTTGTTAAAAACAGGGACAATGGCCGCTTTCTTT. It encodes CASSLLKTGTMAAFF.

This clonotype showed up many times. This sequence joins TRBV7-3 and TRBJ2-3; the match to TRBD2 covers 7 bases. The V and J ends lost 6 bases and 2 bases, in that order; junction bases with no gene match: 5. The germline V gene encodes CDR1 SGHTA and CDR2 FQGTGA. The CDR3 has 14 amino acids. The CDR3 here is CASRRSGITDTQYF. In nucleotides, the CDR3 is TGTGCCAGCAGACGAAGCGGGATCACAGATACGCAGTATTTT.

This clonotype appeared many times. The chain is built from TRBV6-6 and TRBJ1-5, with D maybe TRBD1 (5 bases). CDR1 and CDR2 from the germline V gene are MNHNY and SVGAGI (reference sequence). Between the trimmed V and J ends, which lost 2 bases and 4 bases, there was a span of 18 bases. This CDR3 is 17 amino acids long. The CDR3 loop reads CASSYLPGGLGNQPQHF. The CDR3 region has the DNA TGTGCCAGCAGTTACCTTCCCGGGGGGTTGGGTAATCAGCCCCAGCATTTT.

This clonotype was recorded at least ten times. The chain uses TRBV5-5 and TRBJ2-5; TRBD2 might be the D (6 bases). With 4 bases removed from V and 4 bases from J, the gap between germline ends came to 8 bases. The CDR3 runs to 12 residues. Germline V gives CDR1 SGHKS, CDR2 YYEKEE (reference sequence). The CDR3, as DNA: TGTGCCAGCAGCCGAGCGGGAGAGACCCAGTACTTC. Protein sequence: CASSRAGETQYF.

This clonotype was seen many times. V gene TRBV6-5 combines with J gene TRBJ2-7, with a weak D call TRBD1 (6 bases). The length of the CDR3 is 15 residues. Germline V gene sequence: CDR1 MNHEY, CDR2 SVGAGI. Trimming left V 9 bases short and J 0 bases short, with 18 bases between. The CDR3 nucleotides read TGTGCCAGTACCCGTGGGGGCCTTGCCTCCTACGAGCAGTACTTC. Translating it yields CASTRGGLASYEQYF.